The source of this TCR beta chain is a study of OX40 agonist ivuxolimab in advanced cancers. Background on the study: Patients were treated with ivuxolimab, an agonistic anti-OX40 (CD134) antibody. Cohort: more than 75% men, mean age 60, aged roughly 20 to 79.

The CDR3 totals 13 residues. V shed 6 bases and J shed 1 base, with 9 bases lying between them. The germline V gene has CDR1 LNHNV and CDR2 YYDKDF (reference sequence). Patients with a history of autoimmune disease or on systemic immunosuppression were excluded. This table comes from immunoSEQ multiplex PCR, and its TCRdb copy is limited to in-frame clones, with some not included. The sample has 73,000 or so clones, approximately 78% seen once. Notes on the study in general: In general, CD8+ T cells held more expanded clones than CD4+ did, on average.

A remark on this clone: What it binds is unknown.

The material sequenced was CD4+ or CD8+ T cells sorted from blood, taken in a trial of the OX40 agonist ivuxolimab. The TCR was taken from an adult with an advanced solid tumor such as melanoma, head and neck, liver or kidney cancer. V is TRBV15 and J is TRBJ1-1; no definite D call. CDR3 nucleotide sequence: TGTGCCACCAGGTTCCTGAGGAACACTGAAGCTTTCTTT. It codes for CATRFLRNTEAFF.